Following are 26 T cell receptor beta chains from one sample sequenced in a study of beta chain features in type 1 diabetes. Expressed TCRB transcripts got sequenced, as all isolated RNA was reverse transcribed. The protocol was immunoSEQ multiplex PCR, while the TCRdb copy is restricted to in-frame clones and leaves out a portion. This sample has a few hundred thousand clones, with roughly 11% found just once. The specimen sequenced was naive CD4+ T cells from blood. These receptors were collected from a woman between 25 and 40 years old in good health.

This clone came up a few times. The chain combines TRBV13 with TRBJ2-2, with 10 bases identical to TRBD1. This CDR3 has 15 residues. Looked up from germline, CDR1 is PRHDT and CDR2 is FYEKMQ (reference sequence). The junction had 7 bases not matched to a gene; V was cut back by 5 bases and J by 7 bases. The CDR3 bases are TGTGCCAGCAGCCTGACAGGGGGCGCGGACGGGGAGCTGTTTTTT. Translated: CASSLTGGADGELFF. The full variable domain, its missing parts supplied by reference TRBV13 and TRBJ2-2, is AAGVIQSPRHLIKEKRETATLKCYPIPRHDTVYWYQQGPGQDPQFLISFYEKMQSDKGSIPDRFSAQQFSDYHSELNMSSLELGDSALYFCASSLTGGADGELFFGEGSRLTVL.

This rearrangement joins TRBV7-9 to TRBJ1-1; no clear D gene. The CDR3 spans 14 residues. In germline, CDR1 is SEHNR, CDR2 FQNEAQ (reference sequence). V was clipped by 1 base and J by 0 bases, with 6 bases between them. DNA of the CDR3: TGTGCCAGCAGCTTAGACACCATGAACACTGAAGCTTTCTTT. Its protein is CASSLDTMNTEAFF.

This chain links TRBV23-1 with TRBJ1-1; 7 bases match TRBD1. TRBV23-1 is treated as an ORF (open reading frame) with a function not yet certain. This CDR3 has 18 amino acids. V dropped 0 bases and J dropped 3; count of bases not matched to a gene: 13. This CDR3 reads CASSQSPGGVTGDTEAFF. The CDR3 region has the DNA TGCGCCAGCAGTCAATCACCGGGGGGGGTAACAGGGGACACTGAAGCTTTCTTT.

A few counts support this clone. J is TRBJ2-5 and V is TRBV9; D unclear. The CDR3 is 12 amino acids. Looked up from germline, CDR1 is SGDLS and CDR2 is YYNGEE. Trimming took 4 bases from V and 5 from J, leaving 9 bases between them. CDR3 DNA sequence: TGTGCCAGCAGCACTAACGGGGAGACCCAGTACTTC. Its translation is CASSTNGETQYF.

This clone has just a few counts. The chain has TRBV7-2 and TRBJ1-1; the match to TRBD1 covers 7 bases. The V and J ends lost 5 bases and 4 bases, in that order; junction bases with no gene match: 10. The CDR3 is 15 amino acids. Germline V CDR1 and CDR2: SGHTA, FQGNSA. CDR3: CASSTNRGTATEAFF. The CDR3 coding sequence is TGTGCCAGCAGCACAAACCGCGGGACAGCCACTGAAGCTTTCTTT.

The chain combines TRBV27 with TRBJ2-3, with TRBD2 as a possible D gene (5 bases). This CDR3 region has 15 residues. V shed 5 bases and J shed 1 base, with 13 bases lying between them. The V gene's germline CDR1 is MNHEY and CDR2 SMNVEV (reference sequence). The DNA of the CDR3 is TGTGCCAGCAGTCAATCCTGGACTGGCACAGATACGCAGTATTTT. The encoded protein is CASSQSWTGTDTQYF.

Only a few counts were recorded for this clone. J is TRBJ2-3 and V is TRBV28; D may be TRBD1 (5 bases). Germline values: CDR1 MDHEN, CDR2 SYDVKM. The CDR3 is 16 amino acids. Trimming removed 1 base from V and 6 bases from J, with 17 bases in between. The CDR3 DNA reads as TGTGCCAGCAGTTTATCGCAAGGGGCCGCATGGGATACGCAGTATTTT. Its translation: CASSLSQGAAWDTQYF.

The sample holds a few counts of this clone. V gene TRBV6-1 combines with J gene TRBJ2-7; TRBD1 might be the D (6 bases). Trimming pared 3 bases from V and 0 bases from J, leaving 12 bases between. This CDR3 contains 15 residues. The V gene's germline CDR1 is MNHNS and CDR2 SASEGT. This CDR3 reads CASSDGQRRSYEQYF. CDR3 nucleotides: TGTGCCAGCAGTGACGGACAGCGTCGCTCCTACGAGCAGTACTTC.

This clone was observed a handful of times. The V call is TRBV28, the J call TRBJ2-7; the match to TRBD2 covers 10 bases. The V gene's germline CDR1 is MDHEN and CDR2 SYDVKM. The ends lost 7 bases at V and 6 bases at J; junction bases unmatched: 6. The CDR3 loop spans 13 amino acids. The DNA for the CDR3 is TGTGCCAGCATGAGCGGGAGGGCGGGCGAGCAGTACTTC. Amino acid sequence: CASMSGRAGEQYF.

The chain couples TRBV11-3 to TRBJ2-3, with 11 positions matching TRBD2. The CDR3 length is 16 residues. Trimming removed 1 base from V and 3 bases from J; junction bases left unmatched: 3. Germline V CDR1 and CDR2: SGHNT, YENEEA. The CDR3 reads CASSLGLAGSTDTQYF. The CDR3 region has the DNA TGTGCCAGCAGCTTAGGACTAGCGGGAAGTACAGATACGCAGTATTTT.

This clone was picked up a small number of times. This chain uses TRBV30 with TRBJ2-3; the match to TRBD2 covers 10 bases. J was trimmed by 6 bases and V by 5 bases; bases with no gene match: 14. The CDR3 extends over 16 amino acids. Germline lookup yields CDR1 GTSNPN and CDR2 SVGIG (reference sequence). The DNA for the CDR3 is TGTGCCTGGCGGGTCTTTCAGCGGGGGGGAGTGGATACGCAGTATTTT. It specifies CAWRVFQRGGVDTQYF.

Remarks on this clone: Germline and junction disagree at one end, which may indicate a read error. This sample also contains other DNA sequences that code for the same CDR3. This sequence joins TRBV7-2 and TRBJ2-3; 12 bases are a match to TRBD2. Germline V gives CDR1 SGHTA, CDR2 FQGNSA. The CDR3 sequence is 15 residues long. In DNA, the CDR3 is TGTGCCAGCAGCCTAGCGGGAGGGAGCACAGATACGCAGTATTTT. Its protein product is CASSLAGGSTDTQYF.

This clone was counted between two and nine times. CDR3 in DNA: TGTGCCAGCAGTTACTCGAGAATCCGAAATGAGCAGTTCTTC. Amino acid sequence: CASSYSRIRNEQFF. V and J are TRBV6-5 and TRBJ2-1, with D unresolved. Germline V CDR1 and CDR2: MNHEY, SVGAGI. This CDR3 is built from 14 residues. V was shortened by 0 bases and J by 7 bases, with 10 bases between the two germline ends.

This clone was detected only a few times. V is TRBV6-5 and J is TRBJ2-7, with TRBD2 matching over 7 bases. Germline CDR1 MNHEY, CDR2 SVGAGI. The CDR3 has 16 amino acids. V lost 2 bases to trimming and J lost 2 bases; unmatched junction nucleotides: 9. This chain's CDR3 is CASSYLAAGAPYEQYF. Here the CDR3 DNA reads TGTGCCAGCAGTTACCTCGCGGCGGGAGCCCCCTACGAGCAGTACTTC.

This clone was detected a few times. The J gene is TRBJ2-1, the V gene TRBV4-3, with 7 bases that match TRBD1. The CDR3 runs to 16 residues. The germline V gene encodes CDR1 LGHNA and CDR2 YSLEER. The J segment lost 4 bases and the V segment lost 1 base, leaving 7 bases of the junction unmatched. The CDR3 DNA is TGCGCCAGCAGCCAAGGGGGGACAGCCCTTTACAATGAGCAGTTCTTC. Translated: CASSQGGTALYNEQFF.

This chain uses TRBV5-4 with TRBJ2-3, with D perhaps matching TRBD2 (6 bases). The CDR3 runs to 15 residues. Germline values: CDR1 SGHNT, CDR2 YYREEE (reference sequence). The V end was cut by 4 bases, the J end by 4 bases, with 16 bases between. The CDR3 reads CASSDRRGSADTQYF. In DNA, the CDR3 is TGTGCCAGCAGCGACCGCCGGGGGAGCGCAGATACGCAGTATTTT.

This chain joins TRBV5-1 and TRBJ2-5; D is possibly TRBD1 (5 bases). In germline, CDR1 is SGHRS, CDR2 YFSETQ. V lost 4 bases, J lost 5 bases, and 12 bases lay in between. The CDR3 is made up of 13 amino acids. The DNA for the CDR3 is TGCGCCAGCAGCGTCGAATGGGGCGAGACCCAGTACTTC. Translating it yields CASSVEWGETQYF.

This clone occurred a few times. The chain carries TRBV7-8 and TRBJ1-5, with D uncertain. V was clipped by 1 base and J by 5 bases, with 3 bases between them. CDR1 and CDR2 (germline): SGHVS, FQNEAQ. The CDR3 contains 12 residues. The CDR3 spells CASSLVDQPQHF. CDR3 bases: TGTGCCAGCAGCTTAGTAGATCAGCCCCAGCATTTT.

The J gene is TRBJ2-5, the V gene TRBV6-1; 7 bases fit TRBD2. Germline lookup yields CDR1 MNHNS and CDR2 SASEGT. The CDR3 has 15 amino acids. V shed 0 bases and J 5 bases; nucleotides not matched to a gene: 6. In nucleotides, the CDR3 is TGTGCCAGCAGTGAAGCGGGGACTACCAAGGAGACCCAGTACTTC. This codes for CASSEAGTTKETQYF.

This clone occurred a few times. DNA of the CDR3: TGTGCCAGCAGCCGGAAGGGGGGGTTCGCTAGCACAGATACGCAGTATTTT. This encodes CASSRKGGFASTDTQYF. V and J are TRBV27 and TRBJ2-3; the D gene is possibly TRBD2 (7 bases). The germline V and J ends were trimmed by 6 bases and 0 bases, with 19 bases remaining between them. The CDR3 spans 17 residues. Per the germline V gene, CDR1 is MNHEY and CDR2 is SMNVEV (reference sequence).

This clone appeared a few times. The chain carries TRBV4-1 and TRBJ1-1; 11 nucleotides line up with TRBD1. Trimming took 3 bases from V and 3 from J; bases not matched to a gene: 9. Germline lookup yields CDR1 MGHRA and CDR2 YSYEKL. This CDR3 region has 17 residues. This CDR3 reads CASSHPPGGQGDTEAFF. CDR3 DNA: TGCGCCAGCAGCCACCCCCCGGGGGGACAGGGGGACACTGAAGCTTTCTTT.

The rearrangement uses TRBV7-9 and TRBJ2-5; 11 nucleotides agree with TRBD2. V shed 5 bases, J shed 4 bases, and the junction held 3 bases outside the gene matches. The germline V gene has CDR1 SEHNR and CDR2 FQNEAQ (reference sequence). The CDR3 totals 14 residues. CDR3 loop: CASSQTSGGETQYF. CDR3 DNA: TGTGCCAGCAGCCAAACTAGCGGGGGAGAGACCCAGTACTTC.

This clone has more than one count but fewer than ten. V gene TRBV6-5 combines with J gene TRBJ2-3; the D is unclear. From germline, CDR1 is MNHEY and CDR2 SVGAGI. The CDR3 extends over 13 amino acids. The V gene lost 4 bases and the J gene lost 5 bases, with 10 bases spanning the gap. CDR3 coding DNA: TGTGCCAGCAGTTTCGAGCGCCGAGATACGCAGTATTTT. Its protein is CASSFERRDTQYF.

CDR3 sequence (DNA): TGTGCCAGCAGCCGAAGCGGGACTAGCGGTCCCGGGCACAGCACAGATACGCAGTATTTT. Its protein is CASSRSGTSGPGHSTDTQYF. V gene TRBV7-3 combines with J gene TRBJ2-3, with 11 bases that match TRBD2. CDR1 and CDR2 from the germline V gene are SGHTA and FQGTGA. After removal of 5 bases from V and 0 bases from J, the junction contained 16 bases not matched to a gene. The CDR3 is made up of 20 amino acids. The whole variable domain, remainder taken from reference TRBV7-3 and TRBJ2-3, is GAGVSQTPSNKVTEKGKYVELRCDPISGHTALYWYRQSLGQGPEFLIYFQGTGAADDSGLPNDRFFAVRPEGSVSTLKIQRTERGDSAVYLCASSRSGTSGPGHSTDTQYFGPGTRLTVL.

This clone has only a few counts. The rearrangement links TRBV15 to TRBJ2-7; D is uncertain. Trimming stripped 1 base from V and 0 bases from J, with 16 bases between. The CDR3 runs 17 residues. CDR1 is LNHNV and CDR2 is YYDKDF in the germline V gene (reference sequence). The chain's CDR3 is CATSRGHSTVSSYEQYF. The CDR3 DNA reads as TGTGCCACCAGCAGAGGACATTCGACGGTAAGCTCCTACGAGCAGTACTTC. The variable domain in full, completed from reference TRBV15 and TRBJ2-7, reads DAMVIQNPRYQVTQFGKPVTLSCSQTLNHNVMYWYQQKSSQAPKLLFHYYDKDFNNEADTPDNFQSRRPNTSFCFLDIRSPGLGDTAMYLCATSRGHSTVSSYEQYFGPGTRLTVT.

The rearrangement joins TRBV7-9 to TRBJ2-7; D might be TRBD1 (7 bases). CDR3 size: 15 residues. Germline V gives CDR1 SEHNR, CDR2 FQNEAQ (reference sequence). Trimming removed 3 bases from V and 3 bases from J, with 15 bases in between. The chain's CDR3 is CASSLSGGKIYEQYF. The DNA of the CDR3 is TGTGCCAGCAGCTTGTCAGGGGGGAAGATCTACGAGCAGTACTTC. Complete variable domain (other parts from reference TRBV7-9 and TRBJ2-7): DTGVSQNPRHKITKRGQNVTFRCDPISEHNRLYWYRQTLGQGPEFLTYFQNEAQLEKSRLLSDRFSAERPKGSFSTLEIQRTEQGDSAMYLCASSLSGGKIYEQYFGPGTRLTVT.